This is a list of T cell receptor beta chains from one sample in a study of shared clonotypes between healthy human individuals. The protocol was immunoSEQ multiplex PCR, while the TCRdb copy is restricted to in-frame clones and leaves out a portion. This table has fewer than 2.5 million clones, 93% appearing once. The material sequenced was naive CD4+ T cells from PBMCs. These receptors were taken from a man aged 18 to 30 in good health. Some clones in this sample may be carry-over from other donors' samples. Both conserved end residues are part of each CDR3. D genes are given only for firm matches. Rows give clone size only sometimes, using once, few, many, or a class for an expanded clone.

CDR3 DNA	CDR3 protein	V gene	J gene	clone size	D gene
TGTGCCAGCAGTGCAAACCACCTAGCCAAAAACATTCAGTACTTC	CASSANHLAKNIQYF	TRBV28	TRBJ2-4	NA	NA
TGTGCCAGCAGCCCTAGGACTAGCGGGGGCCGGGAGACCCAGTACTTC	CASSPRTSGGRETQYF	TRBV7-9	TRBJ2-5	NA	TRBD2
TGTGCCAGTCTGGGGGAGGGCTACAATGAGCAGTTCTTC	CASLGEGYNEQFF	TRBV28	TRBJ2-1	NA	TRBD2
TGTGCCAGCAGAGGACAGGGGAACGAGCAGTACTTC	CASRGQGNEQYF	TRBV28	TRBJ2-7	NA	TRBD1
TGTGCCAGCAGCTTAGGTCCGCCCCAACAGGGTAACTATGGCTACACCTTC	CASSLGPPQQGNYGYTF	TRBV7-3	TRBJ1-2	NA	NA
TGTGCCAGTAGTATAGTGACCAGGGTTCAGCCCCAGCATTTT	CASSIVTRVQPQHF	TRBV19	TRBJ1-5	NA	NA
TGTGCCAGCAGTGGGACTAGCGGGGTAAATGAGCAGTTCTTC	CASSGTSGVNEQFF	TRBV28	TRBJ2-1	NA	TRBD2
TGCGCCAGCAGCCCCCCTTCTAGCGGATTCTCCTACAATGAGCAGTTCTTC	CASSPPSSGFSYNEQFF	TRBV5-1	TRBJ2-1	NA	TRBD2
TGTGCCAGCAGCCCCCCACGTAACAGGGCTAGCGAGCAGTACTTC	CASSPPRNRASEQYF	TRBV28	TRBJ2-7	NA	NA
TGCGCCAGCAGTGAAGGACGGGGGCGCGTAGGTGGCCAGAACTCCTACGAGCAGTACTTC	CASSEGRGRVGGQNSYEQYF	TRBV10-1	TRBJ2-7	NA	NA
TGTGCCAGCAGCCCTCGGGAGAGGAACACTGAAGCTTTCTTT	CASSPRERNTEAFF	TRBV9	TRBJ1-1	NA	NA
TGCAGTGAGCGGGACAGGTTCTTC	CSERDRFF	TRBV20-1	TRBJ2-1	once	NA
TGCAGCGCCCGACAGGGCCAAGAGACCCAGTACTTC	CSARQGQETQYF	TRBV29-1	TRBJ2-5	NA	TRBD1
TGTGCCAGCCTCGAGCGGCACCACGAAGTCTCCTACGAGCAGTACTTC	CASLERHHEVSYEQYF	TRBV14	TRBJ2-7	NA	NA
TGTGCCAGCTCACCGGGACAGTACACAGATACGCAGTATTTT	CASSPGQYTDTQYF	TRBV18	TRBJ2-3	NA	TRBD1
TGCGCCAGCAGCTTGGGTCTTCCGGACTCGTGGTTCTTC	CASSLGLPDSWFF	TRBV5-1	TRBJ2-1	NA	NA
TGTGCCAGCAGTGACAAGACAGGGGTGTCCGCAGCTTTCTTT	CASSDKTGVSAAFF	TRBV2	TRBJ1-1	few	TRBD1
TGTGCCAGCAGCTTACCGAGACCGCATTACAATGAGCAGTTCTTC	CASSLPRPHYNEQFF	TRBV5-4	TRBJ2-1	NA	NA
TGCGCCAGCACCCCCCAGGGCGAGACTAATGAAAAACTGTTTTTT	CASTPQGETNEKLFF	TRBV5-1	TRBJ1-4	NA	NA
TGTGCCAGCAGCGTCGGCTACCCAACCTACGAGCAGTACTTC	CASSVGYPTYEQYF	TRBV9	TRBJ2-7	NA	NA
TGTGCCAGCAGCTTACGGGGGGCCTCCTACGAGCAGTACTTC	CASSLRGASYEQYF	TRBV7-6	TRBJ2-7	NA	NA
TGTGCCAGCAGCTTAGGGGGACCCACCGCGGATACGCAGTATTTT	CASSLGGPTADTQYF	TRBV7-6	TRBJ2-3	NA	NA
TGTGCCAGCAGTTCGGTGACAGGGGGCACAGATACGCAGTATTTT	CASSSVTGGTDTQYF	TRBV28	TRBJ2-3	once	TRBD1
TGTGCCATCAGGGGGACTAGCGGGACTCAAGAGACCCAGTACTTC	CAIRGTSGTQETQYF	TRBV10-3	TRBJ2-5	NA	TRBD2
TGCAGTTCCGCCCCCTACAATGAGCAGTTCTTC	CSSAPYNEQFF	TRBV20-1	TRBJ2-1	NA	NA
TGCGCCAGCAGCTTGGGCAGACAGCGGCAGGGCGTTTACGAGCAGTACTTC	CASSLGRQRQGVYEQYF	TRBV5-1	TRBJ2-7	NA	NA
TGTGCCAGCAGCTTGGGAATGGGCAGTGACACTGAAGCTTTCTTT	CASSLGMGSDTEAFF	TRBV5-8	TRBJ1-1	NA	NA
TGTGCCAGCAGTTGGTTCAGGGCCGGCAATCAGCCCCAGCATTTT	CASSWFRAGNQPQHF	TRBV6-6	TRBJ1-5	NA	NA
TGTGCCTCCGGGGCCTACGAGCAGTACTTC	CASGAYEQYF	TRBV30	TRBJ2-7	once	NA
TGTGCCAGCAGCTCGCGTCGAGACCCCTACAATGAGCAGTTCTTC	CASSSRRDPYNEQFF	TRBV7-9	TRBJ2-1	NA	NA
TGTGCCAGCAGTTCCGGACCTACTAACTATGGCTACACCTTC	CASSSGPTNYGYTF	TRBV6-6	TRBJ1-2	NA	NA
TGTGCCAGCAGCCAGGGGGGCGGGGCGCTCAACTATGGCTACACCTTC	CASSQGGGALNYGYTF	TRBV7-9	TRBJ1-2	NA	TRBD1
TGTGCCAGCAGCCCTGCCCGGGCAACTAATGAAAAACTGTTTTTT	CASSPARATNEKLFF	TRBV27	TRBJ1-4	once	NA
TGTGCCAGCAGCCATGGGGCGACAGGGGGTTCCGCTTTCTTT	CASSHGATGGSAFF	TRBV27	TRBJ1-1	NA	TRBD1
TGTGCCAGCAGCTATAGGGCAGGGGGGACTAATGAAAAACTGTTTTTT	CASSYRAGGTNEKLFF	TRBV5-6	TRBJ1-4	NA	TRBD1
TGTGCCAGCAGCGTAGGGCGAAACTCTGGAAACACCATATATTTT	CASSVGRNSGNTIYF	TRBV9	TRBJ1-3	NA	NA
TGTGCCAGCAGTCGGACAGGCGGTCCCTATGGCTACACCTTC	CASSRTGGPYGYTF	TRBV28	TRBJ1-2	NA	TRBD1
TGTGCCAGCAGCTTACAGGGGGAGACGTATGGCTACACCTTC	CASSLQGETYGYTF	TRBV27	TRBJ1-2	NA	TRBD1
TGTGCCAGCAGCATGGGGACTAGCGATACGGGTGGTACGCAGTATTTT	CASSMGTSDTGGTQYF	TRBV7-3	TRBJ2-3	NA	TRBD2
TGCGCCAGCAGCTTGGTGGGGCGAGCCTACGAGCAGTACTTC	CASSLVGRAYEQYF	TRBV5-1	TRBJ2-7	NA	NA
TGTGCCAGCAGTGCCCCAGGATCTGCAACTAATGAAAAACTGTTTTTT	CASSAPGSATNEKLFF	TRBV28	TRBJ1-4	once	NA